What follows are 14 T cell receptor beta chains derived from one specimen sequenced in a study of post-analysis software for immune sequencing data (dated by TCRdb to between 2014 and 2017). Antigens of these TCRs are unknown. Library preparation was by PCR. TCRdb records Illumina HiSeq 2500 as the sequencer. To reduce PCR and sequencing biases, unique molecular identifiers were incorporated into the TCR beta cDNA libraries. TCRdb reprocessing: public reads trimmed at Q25 with fastp, clones called with MiXCR, in-frame beta chains kept. Records with the same CDR3 protein are collapsed into one entry carrying the most frequent genes and DNA. For this sample there are some 890,000 distinct CDR3 sequences; approximately 53% appear just once. The ten largest account for about 4.5% of the sample. Study-wide findings and limitations: Several TRBV segments, including TRBV5-6, TRBV5-1 and TRBV20-1, were significantly more frequent in patients than controls.

Sequencing was done on a sample of blood. All receptors derive from a girl aged 5 to 17 with multiple sclerosis.

V gene TRBV5-1 combines with J gene TRBJ2-1; 9 nucleotides align to TRBD2. V lost 2 bases to trimming and J lost 7 bases; unmatched junction nucleotides: 10. The germline CDR1 and CDR2 sequences are SGHRS and YFSETQ. The CDR3 loop spans 16 amino acids. The CDR3 sequence: CASSFGAGGPLNEQFF. CDR3 coding DNA: TGCGCCAGCAGCTTCGGGGCGGGGGGGCCGCTGAATGAGCAGTTCTTC.

The rearrangement links TRBV7-9 to TRBJ2-3; weak D call: TRBD2 (5 bases). CDR3 length: 17 amino acids. V was cut by 1 base and J by 1 base, with 15 bases left in between. CDR1 and CDR2 from the germline V gene are SEHNR and FQNEAQ (reference sequence). The chain's CDR3 is CASSLGGSAQRTDTQYF. The CDR3, as DNA: TGTGCCAGCAGCTTAGGGGGTAGCGCTCAGCGCACAGATACGCAGTATTTT.

The chain is built from TRBV20-1 and TRBJ2-4; 10 bases fit TRBD1. The CDR3 is 15 amino acids. V trimming: 5 bases; J trimming: 1 base; junction bases outside the gene matches: 5. Germline CDR1 is DFQATT and CDR2 is SNEGSKA (reference sequence). The CDR3 loop reads CSALTGGSAKNIQYF. The DNA of the CDR3 is TGCAGTGCTCTGACAGGGGGCTCTGCCAAAAACATTCAGTACTTC.

This chain links TRBV6-5 with TRBJ1-1; weak D call: TRBD1 (5 bases). CDR3 size: 15 residues. Per the germline V gene, CDR1 is MNHEY and CDR2 is SVGAGI. V was cut by 1 base and J by 1 base, with 10 bases left in between. In DNA, the CDR3 is TGTGCCAGCAGTTACTTCGACCAGGGGAACACTGAAGCTTTCTTT. As protein: CASSYFDQGNTEAFF.

This clonotype appeared a few times. The chain has TRBV5-1 and TRBJ2-5, with a weak D call TRBD1 (5 bases). The V gene lost 7 bases and the J gene lost 2 bases, with 9 bases spanning the gap. There are 12 residues in the CDR3. Germline CDR1 and CDR2: SGHRS and YFSETQ. The CDR3 region has the DNA TGCGCCAGCGGGGCAGGTCAAGAGACCCAGTACTTC. Its translation is CASGAGQETQYF.

This clonotype turned up a few times. The CDR3 nucleotides read TGTGCCAGTAGTACCCAGACGTGGGGAGGTGGCTACACCTTC. Amino acid sequence: CASSTQTWGGGYTF. The chain combines TRBV19 with TRBJ1-2; the D is unclear. Per germline, CDR1 LNHDA and CDR2 SQIVND (reference sequence). CDR3 length: 14 amino acids. V lost 4 bases to trimming and J lost 7 bases, with 16 bases between them.

A few counts support this clonotype. V usage is TRBV18 and J usage is TRBJ2-1, with 11 bases lining up with TRBD2. The germline V gene encodes CDR1 KGHSH and CDR2 LQKENI. Germline trimming cut 0 bases from V and 6 bases from J; bases unmatched to any gene: 4. The CDR3 extends over 16 amino acids. The CDR3 loop reads CASSPPVGTSGNEQFF. The CDR3 DNA sequence: TGTGCCAGCTCACCACCGGTCGGGACTAGCGGCAATGAGCAGTTCTTC. The whole variable domain, filled in from reference TRBV18 and TRBJ2-1, reads NAGVMQNPRHLVRRRGQEARLRCSPMKGHSHVYWYRQLPEEGLKFMVYLQKENIIDESGMPKERFSAEFPKEGPSILRIQQVVRGDSAAYFCASSPPVGTSGNEQFFGPGTRLTVL.

This chain links TRBV5-1 with TRBJ1-2, with D possibly TRBD1 on 5 matching bases. The V gene's germline CDR1 is SGHRS and CDR2 YFSETQ. This CDR3 has 14 residues. Trimming shortened V by 2 bases and J by 0 bases, and 8 bases separated the two germline ends. CDR3 nucleotides: TGCGCCAGCAGCTTCAGGGAAGCTAACTATGGCTACACCTTC. Translated: CASSFREANYGYTF.

The chain couples TRBV29-1 to TRBJ2-7; 11 bases match TRBD1. The V and J ends lost 6 bases and 6 bases, in that order; junction bases with no gene match: 4. From germline, CDR1 is SQVTM and CDR2 ANQGSEA. This CDR3 is 12 amino acids long. The CDR3 coding sequence is TGCAGCGTGGCCGGGACAGGGGGCGAGCAGTACTTC. Encoded protein: CSVAGTGGEQYF.

V is TRBV3-1 and J is TRBJ1-1; D unclear. CDR1 and CDR2 (germline): LGHDT, YNNKEL (reference sequence). The CDR3 spans 14 residues. Trimming left V 3 bases short and J 3 bases short, with 11 bases between. CDR3 nucleotides: TGTGCCAGCAGCCAGAACCTCCCCCACACTGAAGCTTTCTTT. Its translation: CASSQNLPHTEAFF. Together with reference TRBV3-1 and TRBJ1-1, the CDR3 gives the full variable domain: DTAVSQTPKYLVTQMGNDKSIKCEQNLGHDTMYWYKQDSKKFLKIMFSYNNKELIINETVPNRFSPKSPDKAHLNLHINSLELGDSAVYFCASSQNLPHTEAFFGQGTRLTVV.

This clonotype was counted only a few times. The genes are TRBV6-5 and TRBJ2-1, with TRBD2 identical over 7 bases. J lost 3 bases, V lost 0 bases, and 2 bases had no gene match. In germline, CDR1 is MNHEY, CDR2 SVGAGI. This CDR3 spans 15 amino acids. The CDR3 loop reads CASSYSPGGYNEQFF. DNA of the CDR3: TGTGCCAGCAGTTACTCGCCGGGAGGCTACAATGAGCAGTTCTTC.

The chain recombines TRBV20-1 with TRBJ1-2; D ambiguous. This CDR3 is 14 amino acids long. Germline assignment: CDR1 DFQATT and CDR2 SNEGSKA (reference sequence). V gave up 5 bases and J gave up 1 base, with 14 bases separating them. The CDR3: CSAPVVGFNYGYTF. CDR3 nucleotide sequence: TGCAGTGCTCCTGTAGTGGGTTTTAACTATGGCTACACCTTC.

The chain has TRBV7-2 and TRBJ2-7; 15 bases map to TRBD2. Germline lookup yields CDR1 SGHTA and CDR2 FQGNSA. V gave up 3 bases and J gave up 2 bases; unmatched junction bases: 8. This CDR3 is built from 18 residues. The CDR3 protein is CASSLRTSGRALTYEQYF. CDR3 DNA: TGTGCCAGCAGCTTGCGGACTAGCGGGAGGGCCTTGACCTACGAGCAGTACTTC.

This chain joins TRBV5-1 and TRBJ2-3, with unresolved D. The CDR3 is made up of 16 amino acids. The germline V gene has CDR1 SGHRS and CDR2 YFSETQ. Trimming stripped 0 bases from V and 2 bases from J, with 13 bases between. CDR3 nucleotides: TGCGCCAGCAGCTTGGGTGACGGAACCTTCACAGATACGCAGTATTTT. Encoded protein: CASSLGDGTFTDTQYF.